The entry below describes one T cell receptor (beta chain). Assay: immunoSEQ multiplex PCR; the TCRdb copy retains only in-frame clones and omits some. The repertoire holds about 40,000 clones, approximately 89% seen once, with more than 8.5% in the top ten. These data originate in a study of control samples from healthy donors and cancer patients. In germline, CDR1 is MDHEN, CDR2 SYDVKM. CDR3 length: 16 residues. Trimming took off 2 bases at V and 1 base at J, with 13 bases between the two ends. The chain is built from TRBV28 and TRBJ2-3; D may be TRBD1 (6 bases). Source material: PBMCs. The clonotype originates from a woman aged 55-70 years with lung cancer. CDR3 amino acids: CASSLQGTLGTDTQYF. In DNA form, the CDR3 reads TGTGCCAGCAGTTTACAGGGGACGCTTGGCACAGATACGCAGTATTTT.